This entry describes one TCR beta chain. In the original analysis: Amplification from reference gene primers served as the basis for estimated nucleated cell counts. Some clones are missing from TCRdb's copy, which holds only in-frame ones; the method was immunoSEQ multiplex PCR. The V and J calls and clone size come from that table; D and trimming were worked out from the DNA. The sample consists of tens of thousands of clones, approximately 89% of them appearing once. The sample is drawn from a study of blood T cell repertoires in COVID-19. As for the study in general: Sample material is recorded as cDNA or gDNA derived from T cells, B-cell-depleted T cells, or PBMCs.

The CDR3 loop spans 21 amino acids. V dropped 0 bases and J dropped 4; count of bases not matched to a gene: 13. Germline CDR1 reads ENHRY; CDR2 reads SYGVKD. Sequenced sample: peripheral blood. The chain recombines TRBV10-3 with TRBJ2-6; 12 positions agree with TRBD1. The sequence came from a woman in her fifties or sixties with active COVID-19. The CDR3 spells CAISESAGQGATLLGANVLTF. Here the CDR3 DNA reads TGTGCCATCAGTGAGTCTGCGGGACAGGGGGCCACCTTATTGGGGGCCAACGTCCTGACTTTC.